This entry describes one T cell receptor (beta chain). Its antigen is currently unknown. V shed 4 bases, J shed 0 bases, and the junction held 15 bases outside the gene matches. The CDR3 runs to 19 residues. Germline V lookup: CDR1 DFQATT, CDR2 SNEGSKA (reference sequence). The source of the sample is a study of T cell repertoires in cytomegalovirus infection. TCRdb reanalysed the reads using MiXCR and keeps one entry per CDR3 protein. The repertoire holds 750,000 to 900,000 distinct CDR3 sequences, with about 29% as singletons. The sample was cultured CD8+ T cells from PBMCs, taken from culture after CMV antigen stimulation. V is TRBV20-1 and J is TRBJ2-6; 7 bases are shared with TRBD1. The sequence was obtained from a human donor in good health (CMV status not recorded). Some clones in this sample may be carry-over from other donors' samples. The CDR3 here is CSANTGDGVFSSGANVLTF. The CDR3 DNA reads as TGCAGTGCTAATACAGGGGATGGGGTCTTCTCCTCTGGGGCCAACGTCCTGACTTTC.